The text below deals with one T cell receptor beta chain. What it binds is not known. This record belongs to a study of OX40 agonist ivuxolimab in advanced cancers. Study summary: Ivuxolimab, an agonist antibody against OX40 (CD134), was given to patients. There were three patients with partial responses, one having hepatocellular carcinoma and two cutaneous melanoma.

The data were produced by immunoSEQ multiplex PCR, yet TCRdb's version contains in-frame clones alone and is incomplete. The sample holds tens of thousands of clones; 87% are singletons and the top ten take roughly 3%. V lost 0 bases and J lost 6; bases outside the gene matches: 5. CDR1 and CDR2 from the germline V gene are SGHDT and YYEEEE. The CDR3 is 14 amino acids. Study findings and constraints: CD4+ T cells averaged fewer expanded clones than CD8+ T cells. Which antigen the expanded peripheral T cells recognized is unknown.

The sequence was obtained from an adult with an advanced solid tumor such as melanoma, head and neck, liver or kidney cancer. This sample comprised CD4+ or CD8+ T cells sorted from blood, obtained in a trial of the OX40 agonist ivuxolimab. The chain carries TRBV5-6 and TRBJ1-2, with 7 bases lining up with TRBD1. The CDR3 loop reads CASSLAIGGDGYTF. The CDR3 bases are TGTGCCAGCAGCTTGGCGATAGGGGGCGATGGCTACACCTTC.